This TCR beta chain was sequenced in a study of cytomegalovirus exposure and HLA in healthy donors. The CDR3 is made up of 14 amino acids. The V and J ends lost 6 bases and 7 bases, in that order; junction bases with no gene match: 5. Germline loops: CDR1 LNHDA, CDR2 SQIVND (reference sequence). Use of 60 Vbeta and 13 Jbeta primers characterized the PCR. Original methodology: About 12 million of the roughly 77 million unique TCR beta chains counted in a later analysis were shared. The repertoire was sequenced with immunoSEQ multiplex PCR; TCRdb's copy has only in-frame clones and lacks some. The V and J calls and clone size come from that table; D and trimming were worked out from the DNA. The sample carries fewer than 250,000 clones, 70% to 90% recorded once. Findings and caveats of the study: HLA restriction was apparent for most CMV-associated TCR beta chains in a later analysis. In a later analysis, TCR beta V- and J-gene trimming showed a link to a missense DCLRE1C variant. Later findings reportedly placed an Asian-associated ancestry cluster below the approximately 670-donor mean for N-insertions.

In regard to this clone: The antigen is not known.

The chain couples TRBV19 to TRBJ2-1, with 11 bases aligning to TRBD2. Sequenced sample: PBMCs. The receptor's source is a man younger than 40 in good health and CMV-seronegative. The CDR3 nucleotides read TGTGCCAGTAGGGTAGCGGGGGGGAAGAATGAGCAGTTCTTC. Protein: CASRVAGGKNEQFF. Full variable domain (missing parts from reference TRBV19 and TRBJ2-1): DGGITQSPKYLFRKEGQNVTLSCEQNLNHDAMYWYRQDPGQGLRLIYYSQIVNDFQKGDIAEGYSVSREKKESFPLTVTSAQKNPTAFYLCASRVAGGKNEQFFGPGTRLTVL.